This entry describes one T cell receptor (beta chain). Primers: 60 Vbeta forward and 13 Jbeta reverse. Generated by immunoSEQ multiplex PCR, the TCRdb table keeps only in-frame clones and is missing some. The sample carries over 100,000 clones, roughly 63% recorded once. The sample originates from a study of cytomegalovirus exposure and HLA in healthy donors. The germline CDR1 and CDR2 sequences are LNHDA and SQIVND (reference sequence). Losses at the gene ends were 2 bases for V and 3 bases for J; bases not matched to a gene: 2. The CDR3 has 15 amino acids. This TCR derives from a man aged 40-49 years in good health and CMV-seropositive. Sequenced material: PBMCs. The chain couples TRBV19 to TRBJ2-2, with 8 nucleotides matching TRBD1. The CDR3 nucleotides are TGTGCCAGTAGTATACAGGGGGCGGACACCGGGGAGCTGTTTTTT. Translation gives CASSIQGADTGELFF.